The sample holds a few counts of the clone carrying this T cell receptor beta chain. The antigen remains unidentified. This CDR3 comprises 14 residues. CDR1 and CDR2 (germline): SGHVS, FNYEAQ. Trimming cost V 1 base and J 1 base, with 8 bases left between them. The source of the sample is a study of response to subunit inactivated influenza vaccine. Findings and limits, study-wide: Each seasonal flu vaccination may recruit only limited new T cells, authors suggested.

TCRdb recomputed calls from the RT-PCR reads with MiXCR, one row per CDR3 protein. The sample has about 150,000 distinct CDR3 sequences, around 11% seen once. The clonotype comes from a man aged 50 to 69 who received an inactivated influenza vaccine. The chain is built from TRBV7-6 and TRBJ2-7; D is unclear. The sequenced sample was CD8+ T cells sorted from PBMCs, obtained less than 30 months after vaccination. The CDR3 sequence: CASSLEVGSYEQYF. The CDR3 DNA follows: TGTGCCAGCAGCTTAGAGGTCGGATCCTACGAGCAGTACTTC.